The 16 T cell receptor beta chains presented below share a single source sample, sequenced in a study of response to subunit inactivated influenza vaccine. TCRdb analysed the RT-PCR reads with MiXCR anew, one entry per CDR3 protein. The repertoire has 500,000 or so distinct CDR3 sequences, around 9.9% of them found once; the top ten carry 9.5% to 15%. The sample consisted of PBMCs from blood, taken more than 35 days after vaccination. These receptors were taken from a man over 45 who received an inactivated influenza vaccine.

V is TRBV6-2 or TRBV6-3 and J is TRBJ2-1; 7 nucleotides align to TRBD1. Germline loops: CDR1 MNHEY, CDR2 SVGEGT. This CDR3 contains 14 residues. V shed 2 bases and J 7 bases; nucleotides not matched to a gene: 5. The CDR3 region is CASSYTRQGNEQFF. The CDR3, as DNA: TGTGCCAGCAGTTACACCAGACAGGGAAATGAGCAGTTCTTC.

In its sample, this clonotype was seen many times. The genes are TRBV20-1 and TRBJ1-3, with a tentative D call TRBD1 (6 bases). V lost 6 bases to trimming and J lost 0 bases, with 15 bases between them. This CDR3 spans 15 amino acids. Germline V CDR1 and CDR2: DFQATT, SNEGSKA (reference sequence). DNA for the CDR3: TGCAGTGCCACCCCGGGGGCCCTCTCTGGAAACACCATATATTTT. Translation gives CSATPGALSGNTIYF.

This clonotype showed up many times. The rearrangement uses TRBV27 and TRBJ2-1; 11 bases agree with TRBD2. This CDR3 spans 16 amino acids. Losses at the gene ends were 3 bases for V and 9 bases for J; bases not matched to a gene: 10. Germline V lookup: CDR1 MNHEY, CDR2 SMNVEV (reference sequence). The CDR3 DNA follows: TGTGCCAGCAGTTTCCAGACTAGCGGGGCATCCACTGAGCAGTTCTTC. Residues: CASSFQTSGASTEQFF.

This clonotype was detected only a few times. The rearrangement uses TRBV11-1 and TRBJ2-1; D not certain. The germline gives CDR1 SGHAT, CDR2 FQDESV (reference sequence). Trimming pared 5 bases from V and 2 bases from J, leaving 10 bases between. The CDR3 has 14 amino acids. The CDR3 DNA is TGTGCCAGCAGCCCTGCTAGGACCTACAATGAGCAGTTCTTC. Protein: CASSPARTYNEQFF.

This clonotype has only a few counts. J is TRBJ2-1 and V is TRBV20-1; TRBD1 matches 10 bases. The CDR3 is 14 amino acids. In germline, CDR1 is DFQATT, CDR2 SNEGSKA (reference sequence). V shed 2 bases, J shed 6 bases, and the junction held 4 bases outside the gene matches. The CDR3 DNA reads TGCAGTGCTAGACCGGGACAGGGGTTCAATGAGCAGTTCTTC. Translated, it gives CSARPGQGFNEQFF.

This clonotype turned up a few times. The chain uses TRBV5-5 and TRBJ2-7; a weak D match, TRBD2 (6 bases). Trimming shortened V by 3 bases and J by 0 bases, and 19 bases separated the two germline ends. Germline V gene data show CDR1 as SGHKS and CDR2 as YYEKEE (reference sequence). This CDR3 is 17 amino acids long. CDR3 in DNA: TGTGCCAGCAGCTCGACCCCGGGGGATTCTAGCTCCTACGAGCAGTACTTC. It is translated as CASSSTPGDSSSYEQYF.

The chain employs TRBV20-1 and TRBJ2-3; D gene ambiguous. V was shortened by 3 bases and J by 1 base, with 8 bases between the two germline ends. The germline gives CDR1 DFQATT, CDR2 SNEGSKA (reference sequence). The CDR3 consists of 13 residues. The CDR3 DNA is TGCAGTGCTAGTGCCCTGGGCACAGATACGCAGTATTTT. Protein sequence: CSASALGTDTQYF.

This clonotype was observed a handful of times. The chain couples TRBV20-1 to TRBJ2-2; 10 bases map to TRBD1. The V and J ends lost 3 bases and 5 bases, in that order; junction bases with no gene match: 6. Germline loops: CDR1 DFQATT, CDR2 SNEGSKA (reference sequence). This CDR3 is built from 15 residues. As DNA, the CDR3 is TGCAGTGCTAGTATTTCGGGACAGGGGACCGGGGAGCTGTTTTTT. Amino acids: CSASISGQGTGELFF.

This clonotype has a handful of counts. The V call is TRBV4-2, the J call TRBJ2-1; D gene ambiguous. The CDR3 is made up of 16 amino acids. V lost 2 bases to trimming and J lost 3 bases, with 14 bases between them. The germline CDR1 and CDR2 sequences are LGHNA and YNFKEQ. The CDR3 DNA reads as TGTGCCAGCAGCCAACTCGGACGGAGCCACTACAATGAGCAGTTCTTC. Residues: CASSQLGRSHYNEQFF.

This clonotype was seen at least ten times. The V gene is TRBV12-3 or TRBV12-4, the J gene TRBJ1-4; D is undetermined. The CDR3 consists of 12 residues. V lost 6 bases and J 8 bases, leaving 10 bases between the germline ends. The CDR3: CASRATEEKLFF. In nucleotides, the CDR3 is TGTGCCAGCAGGGCTACGGAGGAAAAACTGTTTTTT.

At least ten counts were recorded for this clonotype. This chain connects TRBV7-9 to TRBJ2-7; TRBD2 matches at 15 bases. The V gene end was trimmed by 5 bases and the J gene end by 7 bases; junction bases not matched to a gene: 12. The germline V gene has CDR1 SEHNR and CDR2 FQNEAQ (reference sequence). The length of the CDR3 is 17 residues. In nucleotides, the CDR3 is TGTGCCAGCAGCCACCGCGGACTAGCGGGAGGGCCAAAAGAGCAGTACTTC. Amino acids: CASSHRGLAGGPKEQYF.

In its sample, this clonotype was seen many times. The CDR3 reads CASSRDGLNTEAFF. In DNA form, the CDR3 reads TGCGCCAGCAGCCGGGACGGCTTGAACACTGAAGCTTTCTTT. V gene TRBV5-1 combines with J gene TRBJ1-1, with D possibly matching TRBD1 (5 bases). This CDR3 is 14 amino acids long. CDR1 SGHRS and CDR2 YFSETQ come from the germline V gene. V lost 4 bases and J 0 bases, leaving 10 bases between the germline ends.

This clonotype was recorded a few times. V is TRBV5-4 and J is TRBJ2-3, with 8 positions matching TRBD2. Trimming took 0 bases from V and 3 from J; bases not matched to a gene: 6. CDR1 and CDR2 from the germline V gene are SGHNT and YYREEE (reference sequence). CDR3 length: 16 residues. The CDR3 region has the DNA TGTGCCAGCAGCTTGGAAGCGGGGGCAGGTACAGATACGCAGTATTTT. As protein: CASSLEAGAGTDTQYF.

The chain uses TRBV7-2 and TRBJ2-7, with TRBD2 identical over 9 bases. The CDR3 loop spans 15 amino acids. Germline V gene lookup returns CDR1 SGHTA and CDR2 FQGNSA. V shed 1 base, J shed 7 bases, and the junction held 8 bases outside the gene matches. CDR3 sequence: CASSLGMASGMEQYF. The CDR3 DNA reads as TGTGCCAGCAGCTTAGGTATGGCTAGCGGGATGGAGCAGTACTTC.

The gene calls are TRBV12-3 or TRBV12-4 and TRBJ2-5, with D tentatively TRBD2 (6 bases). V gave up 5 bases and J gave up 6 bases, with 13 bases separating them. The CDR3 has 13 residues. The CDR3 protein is CASSPRRGKTQYF. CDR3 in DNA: TGTGCCAGCAGTCCGAGGAGGGGAAAGACCCAGTACTTC.

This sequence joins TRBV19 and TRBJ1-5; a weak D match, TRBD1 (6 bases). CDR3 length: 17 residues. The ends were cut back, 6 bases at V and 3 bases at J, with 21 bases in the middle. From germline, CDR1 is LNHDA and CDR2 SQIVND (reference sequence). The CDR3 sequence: CASSPQGGHNHNQPQHF. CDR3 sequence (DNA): TGTGCCAGTAGCCCACAAGGGGGACACAACCACAATCAGCCCCAGCATTTT.